This T cell receptor beta chain was sequenced during a study of long-term antiretroviral therapy in people with HIV. Study-wide background: The 2015 immediate-ART recommendation was preceded by the earliest samples by about a decade.

Whole-study results and caveats: Pre-ART clonal expansion yielded clones that dominated the repertoire at all time points.

This clone was detected once. The antigen is not known. Sequencing relied on immunoSEQ assay v3.0, run at survey level. The table came from immunoSEQ multiplex PCR; TCRdb's copy has only in-frame clones and leaves some out. The sample carries some 18,000 clones, around 80% recorded once. Between the trimmed V and J ends, which lost 6 bases and 5 bases, there was a span of 19 bases. CDR3 size: 16 residues. Germline V gene data show CDR1 as MNHNY and CDR2 as SVGAGI (reference sequence). This specimen was unsorted PBMCs, taken 0.5 years before starting antiretroviral therapy. This clonotype was sampled from a woman aged 50 to 65 with HIV. This chain joins TRBV6-6 and TRBJ2-2; D gene unclear. CDR3 DNA: TGTGCCAGCAGCCCTCCCACCTGGGCCGGGACCGGGGAGCTGTTTTTT. Its protein product is CASSPPTWAGTGELFF.